This T cell receptor beta chain originates from a study of shared clonotypes between healthy human individuals. For each subset, genomic DNA was distributed in equal portions over several immunoSEQ plates. Some clones are missing from TCRdb's copy, which holds only in-frame ones; the method was immunoSEQ multiplex PCR. The sample lists fewer than 1.4 million clones, around 78% occurring once. The V gene lost 4 bases and the J gene lost 2 bases, with 7 bases spanning the gap. Germline-derived CDR1 and CDR2 are SNHLY and FYNNEI. This CDR3 is 13 amino acids long. Study-level results: Naive CD4 clonotypes were shared across several donors at approximately 5.3%. Sampling included only blood; tissue repertoires likely differ.

The table lists this clone with many counts. Its antigen is currently unknown. Sequencing used memory CD4+ T cells from PBMCs. Subset of the sample: CD45RA-negative fraction. This clonotype was obtained from a man aged 18 to 30 in good health. Some clones in this sample may be carry-over from other donors' samples. The chain links TRBV2 to TRBJ2-3, with a tentative D call TRBD1 (5 bases). As DNA, the CDR3 is TGTGCCAGCAGTGGACAGTCCACAGATACGCAGTATTTT. It yields the protein CASSGQSTDTQYF.